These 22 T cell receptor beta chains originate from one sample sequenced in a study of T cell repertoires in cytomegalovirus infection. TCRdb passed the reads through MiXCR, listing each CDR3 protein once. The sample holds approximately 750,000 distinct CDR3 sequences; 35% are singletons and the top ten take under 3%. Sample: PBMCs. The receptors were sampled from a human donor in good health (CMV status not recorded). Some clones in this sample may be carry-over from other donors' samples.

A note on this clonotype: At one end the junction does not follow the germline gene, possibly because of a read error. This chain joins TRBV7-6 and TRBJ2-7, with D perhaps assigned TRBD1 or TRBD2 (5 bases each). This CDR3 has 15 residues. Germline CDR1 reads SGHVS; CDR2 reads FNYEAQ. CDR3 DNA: TGTGCTAGCAGCGAGGGACCGCAAGGGGACTACGAGCAGTACTTC. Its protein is CASSEGPQGDYEQYF.

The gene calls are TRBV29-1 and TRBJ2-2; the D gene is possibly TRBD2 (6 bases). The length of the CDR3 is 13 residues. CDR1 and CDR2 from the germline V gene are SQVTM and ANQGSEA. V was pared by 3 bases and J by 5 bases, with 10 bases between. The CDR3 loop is CSVEEGTTGELFF. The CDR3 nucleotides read TGCAGCGTTGAGGAGGGCACGACCGGGGAGCTGTTTTTT.

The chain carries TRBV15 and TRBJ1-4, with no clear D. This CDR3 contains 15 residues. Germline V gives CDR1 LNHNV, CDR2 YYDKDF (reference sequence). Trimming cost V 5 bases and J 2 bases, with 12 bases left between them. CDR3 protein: CATSPGVHTNEKLFF. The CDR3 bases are TGTGCCACCAGCCCGGGAGTTCATACTAATGAAAAACTGTTTTTT.

The CDR3 protein is CSASRGSDGYTF. CDR3 nucleotide sequence: TGCAGTGCTTCCCGAGGGTCTGATGGCTACACCTTC. The chain carries TRBV20-1 and TRBJ1-2; D call uncertain. Germline V gene data show CDR1 as DFQATT and CDR2 as SNEGSKA (reference sequence). The CDR3 is 12 residues long. With 5 bases removed from V and 6 bases from J, the gap between germline ends came to 13 bases.

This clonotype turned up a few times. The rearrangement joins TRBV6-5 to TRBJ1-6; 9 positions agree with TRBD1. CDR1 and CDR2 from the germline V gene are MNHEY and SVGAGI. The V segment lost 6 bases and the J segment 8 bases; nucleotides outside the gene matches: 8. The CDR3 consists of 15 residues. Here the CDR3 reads CASRRGQGLYSPLHF. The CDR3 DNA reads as TGTGCCAGCAGACGAGGACAGGGGTTGTATTCACCCCTCCACTTT.

The CDR3 sequence is CASSHRDAGELFF. In nucleotides, the CDR3 is TGTGCCAGCAGCCACAGGGACGCCGGGGAGCTGTTTTTT. The V gene is TRBV5-4, the J gene TRBJ2-2, with a weak D call TRBD1 (6 bases). Germline assignment: CDR1 SGHNT and CDR2 YYREEE (reference sequence). The CDR3 spans 13 residues. The germline V and J ends were trimmed by 4 bases and 6 bases, with 10 bases remaining between them.

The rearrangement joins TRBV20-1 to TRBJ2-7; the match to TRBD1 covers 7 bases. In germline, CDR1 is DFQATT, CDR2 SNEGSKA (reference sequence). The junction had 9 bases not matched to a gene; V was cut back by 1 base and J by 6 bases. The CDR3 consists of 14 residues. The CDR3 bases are TGCAGTGCTAGAGCGGGACAGAGGATAGCCGAGCAGTACTTC. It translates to CSARAGQRIAEQYF.

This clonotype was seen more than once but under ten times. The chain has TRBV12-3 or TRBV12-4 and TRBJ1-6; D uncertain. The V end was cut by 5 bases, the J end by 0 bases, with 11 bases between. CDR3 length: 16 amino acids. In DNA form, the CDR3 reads TGTGCCAGCAGTGACCCCAGGAGCTCCTATAATTCACCCCTCCACTTT. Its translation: CASSDPRSSYNSPLHF.

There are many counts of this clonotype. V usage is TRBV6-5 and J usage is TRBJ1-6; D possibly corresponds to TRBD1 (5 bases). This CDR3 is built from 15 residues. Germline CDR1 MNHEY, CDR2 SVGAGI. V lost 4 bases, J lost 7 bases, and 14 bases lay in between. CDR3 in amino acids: CASSWGNQGNSPLHF. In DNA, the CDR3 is TGTGCCAGCAGTTGGGGCAACCAAGGGAATTCACCCCTCCACTTT.

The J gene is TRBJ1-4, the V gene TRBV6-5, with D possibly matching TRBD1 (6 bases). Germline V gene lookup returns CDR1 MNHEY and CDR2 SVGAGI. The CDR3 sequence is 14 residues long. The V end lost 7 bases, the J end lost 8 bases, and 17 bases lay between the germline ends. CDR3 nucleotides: TGTGCCAGCAAAAGCCAGGGGCAGTTAGAAAAACTGTTTTTT. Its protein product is CASKSQGQLEKLFF.

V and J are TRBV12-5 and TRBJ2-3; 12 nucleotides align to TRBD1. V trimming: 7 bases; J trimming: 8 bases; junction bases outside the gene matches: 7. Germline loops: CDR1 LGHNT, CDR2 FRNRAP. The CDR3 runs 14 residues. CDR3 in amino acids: CASAGTGGLGTQYF. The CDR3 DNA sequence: TGTGCTAGTGCCGGGACAGGGGGCCTGGGTACGCAGTATTTT.

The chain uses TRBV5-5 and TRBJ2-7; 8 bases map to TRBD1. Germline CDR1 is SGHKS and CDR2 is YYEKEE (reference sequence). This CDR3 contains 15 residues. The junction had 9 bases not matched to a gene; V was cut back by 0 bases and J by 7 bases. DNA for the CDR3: TGTGCCAGCAGCTTGGGCGACAGGGGAGTGGGGGAGCAGTACTTC. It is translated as CASSLGDRGVGEQYF.

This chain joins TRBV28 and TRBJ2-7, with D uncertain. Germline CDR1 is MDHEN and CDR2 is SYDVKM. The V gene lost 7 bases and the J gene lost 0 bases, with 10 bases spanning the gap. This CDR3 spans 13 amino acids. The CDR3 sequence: CASIPGYSYEQYF. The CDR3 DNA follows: TGTGCCAGCATCCCCGGGTACTCCTACGAGCAGTACTTC.

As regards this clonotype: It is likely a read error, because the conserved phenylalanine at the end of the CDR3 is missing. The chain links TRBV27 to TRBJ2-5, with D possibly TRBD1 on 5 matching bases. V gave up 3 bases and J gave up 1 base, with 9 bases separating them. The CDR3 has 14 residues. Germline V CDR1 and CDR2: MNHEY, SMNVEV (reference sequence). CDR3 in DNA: TGTGCCAGCAGTTTTAGAAGGGGCCAAGAGACCCAGTACTGC. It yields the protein CASSFRRGQETQYC.

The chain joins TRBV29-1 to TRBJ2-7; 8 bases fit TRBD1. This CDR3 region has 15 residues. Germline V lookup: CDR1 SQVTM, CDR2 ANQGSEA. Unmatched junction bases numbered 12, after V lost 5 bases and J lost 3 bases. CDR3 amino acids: CSVRGLPGQDYEQYF. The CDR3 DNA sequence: TGCAGCGTTAGAGGATTACCGGGACAGGACTACGAGCAGTACTTC.

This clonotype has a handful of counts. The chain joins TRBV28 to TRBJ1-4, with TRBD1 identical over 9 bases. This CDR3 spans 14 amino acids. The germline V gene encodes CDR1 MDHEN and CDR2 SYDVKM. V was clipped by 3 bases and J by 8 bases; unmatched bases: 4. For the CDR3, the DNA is TGTGCCAGCAGTTTGACAGGGGGTAGGGAAAAACTGTTTTTT. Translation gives CASSLTGGREKLFF.

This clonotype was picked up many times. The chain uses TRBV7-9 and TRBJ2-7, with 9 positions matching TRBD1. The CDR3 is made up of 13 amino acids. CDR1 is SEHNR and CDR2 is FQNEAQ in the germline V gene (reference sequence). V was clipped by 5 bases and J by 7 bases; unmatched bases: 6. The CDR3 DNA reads TGTGCCAGCAGCCCCTCCGGGACAGGGGAGCAGTACTTC. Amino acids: CASSPSGTGEQYF. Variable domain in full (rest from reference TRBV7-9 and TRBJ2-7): DTGVSQNPRHKITKRGQNVTFRCDPISEHNRLYWYRQTLGQGPEFLTYFQNEAQLEKSRLLSDRFSAERPKGSFSTLEIQRTEQGDSAMYLCASSPSGTGEQYFGPGTRLTVT.

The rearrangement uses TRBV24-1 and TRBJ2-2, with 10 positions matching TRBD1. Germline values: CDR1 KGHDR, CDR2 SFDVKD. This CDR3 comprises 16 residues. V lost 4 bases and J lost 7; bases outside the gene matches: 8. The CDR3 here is CATSDPDRGQSGELFF. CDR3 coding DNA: TGTGCCACCAGTGACCCTGACAGGGGGCAGAGCGGGGAGCTGTTTTTT.

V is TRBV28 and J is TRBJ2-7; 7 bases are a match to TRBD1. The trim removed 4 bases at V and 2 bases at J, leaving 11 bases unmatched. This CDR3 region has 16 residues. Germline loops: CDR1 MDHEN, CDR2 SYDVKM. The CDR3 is CASSYRYRGQTYEQYF. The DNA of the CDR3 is TGTGCCAGCAGTTACCGATACAGGGGTCAAACCTACGAGCAGTACTTC.

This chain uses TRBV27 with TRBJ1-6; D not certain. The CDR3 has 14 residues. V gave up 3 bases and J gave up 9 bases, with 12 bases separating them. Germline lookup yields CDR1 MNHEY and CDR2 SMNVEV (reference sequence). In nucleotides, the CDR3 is TGTGCCAGCAGTTTCCGGGGAGCTGGTTCACCCCTCCACTTT. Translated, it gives CASSFRGAGSPLHF.

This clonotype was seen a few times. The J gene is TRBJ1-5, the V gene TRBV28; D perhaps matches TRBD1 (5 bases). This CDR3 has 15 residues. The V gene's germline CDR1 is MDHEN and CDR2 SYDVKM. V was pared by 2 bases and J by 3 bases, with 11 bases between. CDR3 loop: CASSLGGGFNQPQHF. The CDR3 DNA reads TGTGCCAGCAGTTTAGGCGGGGGGTTCAATCAGCCCCAGCATTTT.

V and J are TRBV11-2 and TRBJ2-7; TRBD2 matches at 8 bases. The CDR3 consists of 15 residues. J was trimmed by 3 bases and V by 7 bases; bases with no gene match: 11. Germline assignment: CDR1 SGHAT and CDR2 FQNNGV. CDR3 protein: CASTKPGLVIYEQYF. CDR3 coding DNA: TGTGCCAGCACCAAACCGGGACTAGTGATCTACGAGCAGTACTTC.